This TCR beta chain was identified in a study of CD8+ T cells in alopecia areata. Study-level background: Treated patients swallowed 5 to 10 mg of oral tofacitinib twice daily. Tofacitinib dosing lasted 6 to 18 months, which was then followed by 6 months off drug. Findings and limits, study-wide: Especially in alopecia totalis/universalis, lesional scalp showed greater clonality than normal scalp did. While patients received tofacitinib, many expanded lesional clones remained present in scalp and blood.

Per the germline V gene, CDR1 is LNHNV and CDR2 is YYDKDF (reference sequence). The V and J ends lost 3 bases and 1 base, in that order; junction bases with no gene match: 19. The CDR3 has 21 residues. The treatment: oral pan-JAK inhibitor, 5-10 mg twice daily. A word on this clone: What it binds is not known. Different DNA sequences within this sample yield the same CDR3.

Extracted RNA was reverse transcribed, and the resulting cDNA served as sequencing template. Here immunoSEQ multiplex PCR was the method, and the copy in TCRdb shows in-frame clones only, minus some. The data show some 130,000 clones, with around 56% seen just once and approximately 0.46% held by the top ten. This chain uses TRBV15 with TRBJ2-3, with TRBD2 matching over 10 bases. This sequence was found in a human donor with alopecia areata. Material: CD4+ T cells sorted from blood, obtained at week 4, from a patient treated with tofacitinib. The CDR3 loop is CATSRVPPRLAGWSGTDTQYF. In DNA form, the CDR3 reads TGTGCCACCAGCAGGGTCCCCCCGCGACTAGCGGGCTGGAGTGGCACAGATACGCAGTATTTT.